This passage covers 26 T cell receptor beta chains from one sample sequenced in a study of T cells expressing NK-cell markers. TCRdb processed the 5' RACE reads again and assigns one entry to each CDR3 protein, with no DNA. The listing contains about 550,000 distinct CDR3 sequences. Material for sequencing was blood T cells: a sorted CD56 or NKG2C T cell subset, CD4+ or CD8+ T cells, or bulk PBMC T cells (not recorded which). These receptors originate from a man younger than 35 in good health.

The rearrangement joins TRBV29-1 to TRBJ2-1; absent DNA, TCRdb's TRBD2 call cannot be checked. Looked up from germline, CDR1 is SQVTM and CDR2 is ANQGSEA. The CDR3 length is 16 residues. CDR3 protein: CSVTGGTITSYNEQFF.

V and J are TRBV15 and TRBJ2-7; TCRdb names TRBD1, which stays unverified in the absence of DNA. The CDR3 spans 13 residues. Germline V CDR1 and CDR2: LNHNV, YYDKDF (reference sequence). The CDR3 sequence is CATSRTGLGEQYF. Complete variable domain (other parts from reference TRBV15 and TRBJ2-7): DAMVIQNPRYQVTQFGKPVTLSCSQTLNHNVMYWYQQKSSQAPKLLFHYYDKDFNNEADTPDNFQSRRPNTSFCFLDIRSPGLGDTAMYLCATSRTGLGEQYFGPGTRLTVT.

The chain employs TRBV3-1 and TRBJ1-5; TCRdb's D gene call, TRBD1, goes unchecked for lack of DNA. CDR1 and CDR2 (germline): LGHDT, YNNKEL (reference sequence). This CDR3 has 19 amino acids. The CDR3 loop reads CASSQGTTSARVPIQPQHF.

The chain links TRBV5-4 to TRBJ2-1; checking the TCRdb D call of TRBD2 is not possible without DNA. Per germline, CDR1 SGHNT and CDR2 YYREEE (reference sequence). The CDR3 is made up of 18 amino acids. This CDR3 is CASYPGHPTSGRANEQFF.

The rearrangement joins TRBV19 to TRBJ1-4; TCRdb reports TRBD1, a call that lacks DNA to check it against. This CDR3 region has 15 residues. In germline, CDR1 is LNHDA, CDR2 SQIVND (reference sequence). The CDR3 sequence is CASSIDLDIVGKLFF.

The chain combines TRBV11-1 with TRBJ1-2. Per germline, CDR1 SGHAT and CDR2 FQDESV (reference sequence). CDR3 length: 17 residues. The CDR3 is CASSFGLRTDPNYGYTF.

The chain joins TRBV12-3 or TRBV12-4 to TRBJ1-5. CDR3 length: 16 amino acids. CDR3 sequence: CASSFSKRSPNQPQHF.

This rearrangement joins TRBV7-2 to TRBJ2-1; TCRdb outputs TRBD2, but without DNA this stays unchecked. The CDR3 has 15 amino acids. Germline V gene data show CDR1 as SGHTA and CDR2 as FQGNSA. CDR3 sequence: CASSPLAGGLNEQFF.

The J gene is TRBJ1-1, the V gene TRBV5-1; TCRdb indicates TRBD1, and absent DNA this call remains unverified. CDR1 SGHRS and CDR2 YFSETQ come from the germline V gene. The CDR3 consists of 13 residues. The CDR3 here is CASSRGADTEAFF.

The chain carries TRBV5-5 and TRBJ2-3; the TRBD1 assignment by TCRdb is unverifiable without DNA. CDR3 size: 16 residues. Per germline, CDR1 SGHKS and CDR2 YYEKEE (reference sequence). CDR3 sequence: CASSMRTGSSTDTQYF.

This chain links TRBV6-5 with TRBJ2-1; the TCRdb D gene call, TRBD2, has no DNA to confirm it. Germline V gene sequence: CDR1 MNHEY, CDR2 SVGAGI. This CDR3 is built from 14 residues. The CDR3 sequence is CASSYKFSEDEQFF.

V and J are TRBV7-9 and TRBJ2-7. The germline V gene has CDR1 SEHNR and CDR2 FQNEAQ (reference sequence). The CDR3 has 11 residues. CDR3 in amino acids: CASMGDDEQYF.

This sequence joins TRBV5-1 and TRBJ2-5; the TCRdb D gene call, TRBD2, has no DNA to confirm it. CDR3 length: 16 amino acids. CDR1 and CDR2 from the germline V gene are SGHRS and YFSETQ. The CDR3 region is CASSLGTSGPQETQYF.

The gene calls are TRBV12-3 or TRBV12-4 and TRBJ1-4; TCRdb designates TRBD1, a call that cannot be tested without DNA. The CDR3 contains 15 residues. CDR3 sequence reads: CASKDRIGPNEKLFF.

This sequence joins TRBV28 and TRBJ2-1; TCRdb selects TRBD2, and the lack of DNA leaves this call unchecked. In germline, CDR1 is MDHEN, CDR2 SYDVKM. The CDR3 extends over 17 amino acids. This CDR3 is CASSFFASGNEGDEQFF. The full variable domain, its missing parts supplied by reference TRBV28 and TRBJ2-1, is DVKVTQSSRYLVKRTGEKVFLECVQDMDHENMFWYRQDPGLGLRLIYFSYDVKMKEKGDIPEGYSVSREKKERFSLILESASTNQTSMYLCASSFFASGNEGDEQFFGPGTRLTVL.

The rearrangement joins TRBV12-3 or TRBV12-4 to TRBJ2-1; TCRdb reports TRBD2, a call that lacks DNA to check it against. The CDR3 sequence is 14 residues long. CDR3 loop: CASSQTSGYNEQFF.

The V gene is TRBV7-3, the J gene TRBJ2-3; TCRdb returns TRBD2, unconfirmable since there is no DNA. Germline lookup yields CDR1 SGHTA and CDR2 FQGTGA. CDR3 length equals 15 residues. The CDR3 protein is CASSMGLGVRNTQYF. The variable domain in full, completed from reference TRBV7-3 and TRBJ2-3, reads GAGVSQTPSNKVTEKGKYVELRCDPISGHTALYWYRQSLGQGPEFLIYFQGTGAADDSGLPNDRFFAVRPEGSVSTLKIQRTERGDSAVYLCASSMGLGVRNTQYFGPGTRLTVL.

This chain uses TRBV6-1 with TRBJ1-3. CDR1 is MNHNS, CDR2 SASEGT, per germline. The CDR3 contains 16 residues. CDR3 region: CASSELRLSSGNTIYF.

J is TRBJ1-5 and V is TRBV5-6. The CDR3 consists of 15 residues. Germline CDR1 SGHDT, CDR2 YYEEEE. The CDR3 reads CASSGLGEGNQPQHF. The variable domain in full, with the rest retrieved from reference TRBV5-6 and TRBJ1-5, is DAGVTQSPTHLIKTRGQQVTLRCSPKSGHDTVSWYQQALGQGPQFIFQYYEEEERQRGNFPDRFSGHQFPNYSSELNVNALLLGDSALYLCASSGLGEGNQPQHFGDGTRLSIL.

The rearrangement links TRBV29-1 to TRBJ2-3; checking the TCRdb D call of TRBD1 is not possible without DNA. There are 14 residues in the CDR3. Germline V gene lookup returns CDR1 SQVTM and CDR2 ANQGSEA. The CDR3 loop is CSVAGTLKVDTQYF.

The gene calls are TRBV4-1 and TRBJ2-1; TCRdb designates TRBD1, a call that cannot be tested without DNA. CDR3 length: 16 amino acids. Germline V gene sequence: CDR1 MGHRA, CDR2 YSYEKL. The CDR3 reads CASSQGPGSGANEQFF.

The chain carries TRBV7-6 and TRBJ2-7; the TCRdb D gene call, TRBD1, has no DNA to confirm it. CDR1 is SGHVS, CDR2 FNYEAQ, per germline. The CDR3 runs 18 residues. The CDR3 reads CASSLARLPGTGTYEQYF.

The V call is TRBV25-1, the J call TRBJ2-7. This CDR3 has 14 amino acids. Germline V gene data show CDR1 as MGHDK and CDR2 as SYGVNS. CDR3 protein: CASSESWDPYEQYF.

The rearrangement links TRBV12-3 or TRBV12-4 to TRBJ2-5; TCRdb lists TRBD2, though no DNA is available to test this call. CDR3 size: 15 residues. The CDR3 sequence: CASSLFAGGPETQYF.

This sequence joins TRBV4-1 and TRBJ2-2; checking the TCRdb D call of TRBD2 is not possible without DNA. The CDR3 runs to 16 residues. The germline V gene encodes CDR1 MGHRA and CDR2 YSYEKL. The CDR3 protein is CASSQREDLNTGELFF.

The CDR3 sequence: CASSSGWGAEADTQYF. The chain carries TRBV14 and TRBJ2-3; TCRdb names TRBD1, which stays unverified in the absence of DNA. This CDR3 comprises 16 residues. CDR1 is SGHDN, CDR2 FVKESK, per germline.